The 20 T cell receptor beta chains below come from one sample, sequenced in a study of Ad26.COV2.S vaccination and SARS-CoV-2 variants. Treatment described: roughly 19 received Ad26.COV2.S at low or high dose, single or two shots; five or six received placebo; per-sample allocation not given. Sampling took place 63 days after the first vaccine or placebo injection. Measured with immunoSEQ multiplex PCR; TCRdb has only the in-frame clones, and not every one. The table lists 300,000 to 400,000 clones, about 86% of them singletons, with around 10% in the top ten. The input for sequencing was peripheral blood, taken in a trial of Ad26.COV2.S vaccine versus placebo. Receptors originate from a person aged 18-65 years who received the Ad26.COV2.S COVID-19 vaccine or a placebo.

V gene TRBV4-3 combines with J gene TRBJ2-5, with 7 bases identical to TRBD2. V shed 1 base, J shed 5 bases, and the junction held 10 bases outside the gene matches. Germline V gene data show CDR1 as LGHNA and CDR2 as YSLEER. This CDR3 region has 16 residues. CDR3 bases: TGCGCCAGCAGCCAAGGGGTAGCAGCGGGAATCGAGACCCAGTACTTC. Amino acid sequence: CASSQGVAAGIETQYF.

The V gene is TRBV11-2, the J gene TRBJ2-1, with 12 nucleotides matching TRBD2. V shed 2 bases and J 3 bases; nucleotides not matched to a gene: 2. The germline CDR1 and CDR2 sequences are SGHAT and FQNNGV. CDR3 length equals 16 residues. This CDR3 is CASSLLAGGHYNEQFF. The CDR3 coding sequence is TGTGCCAGCAGCTTACTAGCGGGGGGGCACTACAATGAGCAGTTCTTC.

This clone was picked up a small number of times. CDR3 nucleotide sequence: TGTGCCAGCAGCTCCTCCCCGGCTAGCGTTGATGAGCAGTTCTTC. This sequence encodes CASSSSPASVDEQFF. The rearrangement uses TRBV11-2 and TRBJ2-1, with D perhaps TRBD2 (6 bases). V lost 4 bases, J lost 8 bases, and 18 bases lay in between. The CDR3 spans 15 residues. Germline CDR1 and CDR2: SGHAT and FQNNGV.

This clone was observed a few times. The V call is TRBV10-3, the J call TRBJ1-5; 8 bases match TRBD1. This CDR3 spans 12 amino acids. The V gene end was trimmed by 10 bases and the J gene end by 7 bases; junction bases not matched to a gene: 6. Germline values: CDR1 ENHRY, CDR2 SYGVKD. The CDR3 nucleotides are TGTGCCACCGGACAGGGTAGGCAGCCCCAGCATTTT. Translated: CATGQGRQPQHF.

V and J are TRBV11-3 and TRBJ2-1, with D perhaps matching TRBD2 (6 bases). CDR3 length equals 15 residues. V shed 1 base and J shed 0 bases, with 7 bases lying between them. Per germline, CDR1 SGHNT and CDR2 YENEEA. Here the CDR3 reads CASSLVGGSYNEQFF. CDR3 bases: TGTGCCAGCAGCTTAGTGGGAGGCTCCTACAATGAGCAGTTCTTC.

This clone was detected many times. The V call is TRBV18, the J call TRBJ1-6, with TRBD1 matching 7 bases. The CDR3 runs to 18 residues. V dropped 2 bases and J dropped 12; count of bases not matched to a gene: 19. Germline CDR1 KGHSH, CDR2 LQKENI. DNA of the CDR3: TGTGCCAGCTCACCAATTGCTCTGAGACAGGGTCTGTTTCGACCCCTCCACTTT. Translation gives CASSPIALRQGLFRPLHF.

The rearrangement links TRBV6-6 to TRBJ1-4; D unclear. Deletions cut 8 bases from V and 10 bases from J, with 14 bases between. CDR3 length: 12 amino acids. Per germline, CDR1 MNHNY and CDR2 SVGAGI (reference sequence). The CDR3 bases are TGTGCCAGCCGAGTGCCAGGTGGAAAACTGTTTTTT. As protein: CASRVPGGKLFF.

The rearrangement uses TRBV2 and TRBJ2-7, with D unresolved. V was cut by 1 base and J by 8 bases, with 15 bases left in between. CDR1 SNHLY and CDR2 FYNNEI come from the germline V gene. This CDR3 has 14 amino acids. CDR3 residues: CASSEGSSSDQQYF. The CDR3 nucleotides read TGTGCCAGCAGTGAAGGTAGCTCCTCCGATCAGCAGTACTTC.

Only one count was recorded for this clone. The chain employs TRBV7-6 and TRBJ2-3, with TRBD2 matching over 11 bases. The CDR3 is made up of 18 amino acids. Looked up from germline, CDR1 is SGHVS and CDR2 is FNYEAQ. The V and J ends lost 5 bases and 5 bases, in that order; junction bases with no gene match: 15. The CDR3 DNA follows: TGTGCCAGCAGCCCCCGCGGGGATAGCGGGAGGGCTAGAGATACGCAGTATTTT. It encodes CASSPRGDSGRARDTQYF.

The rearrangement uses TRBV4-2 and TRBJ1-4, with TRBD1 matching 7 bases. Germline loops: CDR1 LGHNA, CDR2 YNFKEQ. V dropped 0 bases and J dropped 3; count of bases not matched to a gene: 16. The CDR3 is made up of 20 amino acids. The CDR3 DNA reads TGTGCCAGCAGCCAAGAGGCTGGGACAGTTGCCGCCGTCCCTAATGAAAAACTGTTTTTT. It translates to CASSQEAGTVAAVPNEKLFF.

This CDR3 is CASSYGGSGDQETQYF. For the CDR3, the DNA is TGTGCCAGCAGTTACGGTGGTAGCGGGGATCAAGAGACCCAGTACTTC. This rearrangement joins TRBV6-2 or TRBV6-3 to TRBJ2-5; 8 positions match TRBD2. Germline CDR1 is MNHEY and CDR2 is SVGEGT. V shed 2 bases and J 2 bases; nucleotides not matched to a gene: 7. This CDR3 region has 16 residues.

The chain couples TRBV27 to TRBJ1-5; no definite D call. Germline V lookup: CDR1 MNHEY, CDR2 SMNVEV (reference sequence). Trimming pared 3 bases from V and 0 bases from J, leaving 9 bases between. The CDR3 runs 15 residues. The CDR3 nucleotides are TGTGCCAGCAGTTTGAGTATGGATAGCAATCAGCCCCAGCATTTT. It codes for CASSLSMDSNQPQHF.

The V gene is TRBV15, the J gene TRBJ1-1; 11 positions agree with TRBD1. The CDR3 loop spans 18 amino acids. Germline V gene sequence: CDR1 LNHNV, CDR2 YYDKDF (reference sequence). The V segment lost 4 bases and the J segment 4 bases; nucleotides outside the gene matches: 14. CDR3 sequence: CATSNPQGTGGGSTEAFF. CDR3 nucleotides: TGTGCCACCAGCAACCCCCAGGGGACAGGGGGTGGGAGCACTGAAGCTTTCTTT.

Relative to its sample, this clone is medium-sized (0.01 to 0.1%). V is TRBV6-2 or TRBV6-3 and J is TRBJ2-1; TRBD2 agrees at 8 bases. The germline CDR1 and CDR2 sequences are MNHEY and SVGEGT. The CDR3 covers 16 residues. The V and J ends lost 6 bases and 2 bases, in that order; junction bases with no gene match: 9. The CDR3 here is CASSLLAEGTYNEQFF. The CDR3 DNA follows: TGTGCCAGCAGCCTACTAGCGGAGGGGACCTACAATGAGCAGTTCTTC.

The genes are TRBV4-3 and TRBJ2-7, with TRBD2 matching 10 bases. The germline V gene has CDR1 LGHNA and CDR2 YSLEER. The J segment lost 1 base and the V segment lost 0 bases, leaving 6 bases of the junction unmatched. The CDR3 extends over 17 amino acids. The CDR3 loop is CASSQESGGASSYEQYF. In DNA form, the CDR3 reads TGCGCCAGCAGCCAAGAAAGCGGGGGGGCTTCTTCCTACGAGCAGTACTTC.

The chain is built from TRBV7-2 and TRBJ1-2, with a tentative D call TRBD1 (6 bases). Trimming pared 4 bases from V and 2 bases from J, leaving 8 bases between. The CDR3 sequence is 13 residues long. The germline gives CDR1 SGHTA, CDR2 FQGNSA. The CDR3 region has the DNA TGTGCCAGCAGCTCCACAGGGAACTATGGCTACACCTTC. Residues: CASSSTGNYGYTF.

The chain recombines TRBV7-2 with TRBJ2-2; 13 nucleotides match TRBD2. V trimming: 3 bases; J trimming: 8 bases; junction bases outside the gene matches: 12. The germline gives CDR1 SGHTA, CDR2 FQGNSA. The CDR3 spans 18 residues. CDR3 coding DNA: TGTGCCAGCAGCTTTGGGACTAGCGGGATAAGGGTCGGTGGGGAGCTGTTTTTT. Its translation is CASSFGTSGIRVGGELFF. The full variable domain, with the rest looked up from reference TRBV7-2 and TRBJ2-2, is GAGVSQSPSNKVTEKGKDVELRCDPISGHTALYWYRQSLGQGLEFLIYFQGNSAPDKSGLPSDRFSAERTGGSVSTLTIQRTQQEDSAVYLCASSFGTSGIRVGGELFFGEGSRLTVL.

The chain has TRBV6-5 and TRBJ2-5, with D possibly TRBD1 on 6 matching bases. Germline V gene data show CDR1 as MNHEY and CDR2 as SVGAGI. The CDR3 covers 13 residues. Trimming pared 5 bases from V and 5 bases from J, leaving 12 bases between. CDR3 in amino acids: CASSLTGRETQYF. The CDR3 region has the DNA TGTGCCAGCAGTCTGACAGGCCGGGAGACCCAGTACTTC.

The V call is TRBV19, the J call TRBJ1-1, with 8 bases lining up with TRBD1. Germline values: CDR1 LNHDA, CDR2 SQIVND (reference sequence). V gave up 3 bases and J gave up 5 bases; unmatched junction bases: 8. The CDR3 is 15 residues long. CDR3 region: CASSIQGAIGTEAFF. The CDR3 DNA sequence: TGTGCCAGTAGTATTCAGGGGGCGATAGGGACTGAAGCTTTCTTT.

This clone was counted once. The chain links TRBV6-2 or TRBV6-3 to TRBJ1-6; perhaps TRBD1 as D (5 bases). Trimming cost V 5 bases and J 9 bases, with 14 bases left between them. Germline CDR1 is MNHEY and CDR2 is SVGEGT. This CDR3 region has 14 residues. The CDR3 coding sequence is TGTGCCAGCAGTCCGCCAGGGCACAGTTCACCCCTCCACTTT. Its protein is CASSPPGHSSPLHF.